This T cell receptor beta chain was captured in a study of shared clonotypes between healthy human individuals. Investigators divided CD4+ cells into CD45RA+ naive and CD45RA-negative memory subsets. Profiled with immunoSEQ multiplex PCR; TCRdb holds only in-frame clones, not every one. The table records some 360,000 clones, over 70% of them present only once. The CDR3 has 16 amino acids. The TCR was taken from a young man in good health. The sequencing sample was made of memory CD4+ T cells sorted from blood. Stated subset: CD45RA-negative fraction. The chain has TRBV21-1 and TRBJ2-3; the table's D call, TRBD2, was not checked against the DNA. TRBV21-1 is a known pseudogene. CDR3: CASNGGPSGNTDTQYF. CDR3 DNA sequence: TGTGCCAGCAACGGGGGGCCTAGCGGTAACACAGATACGCAGTATTTT.